Presented here are 6 T cell receptor beta chains from one specimen sequenced in a study of blood T cell repertoires in COVID-19. The repertoire was sequenced with immunoSEQ multiplex PCR; TCRdb's copy has only in-frame clones and lacks some. The sample consists of about 250,000 clones, around 86% of them appearing once. Input material: PBMCs or T cells enriched from blood (not recorded which). The receptor set was obtained from a man in his late teens or twenties who had recovered from COVID-19.

This clone has ten or more counts. The rearrangement links TRBV19 to TRBJ2-7, with 7 positions matching TRBD1. V lost 5 bases and J lost 1; bases outside the gene matches: 8. This CDR3 is 15 amino acids long. Looked up from germline, CDR1 is LNHDA and CDR2 is SQIVND (reference sequence). CDR3 region: CASSSRDRLSYEQYF. The CDR3 DNA follows: TGTGCCAGTAGTTCCCGGGACAGACTATCCTACGAGCAGTACTTC.

The chain recombines TRBV30 with TRBJ1-4; D gene ambiguous. The germline gives CDR1 GTSNPN, CDR2 SVGIG (reference sequence). Trimming left V 0 bases short and J 8 bases short, with 4 bases between. The CDR3 length is 11 residues. CDR3 nucleotides: TGTGCCTGGAGTGTGGCAGAAAAACTGTTTTTT. Amino acid sequence: CAWSVAEKLFF.

The V call is TRBV11-2, the J call TRBJ2-1; D may be TRBD2 (5 bases). The CDR3 totals 13 residues. V lost 6 bases and J lost 7, with 13 bases in between. Per the germline V gene, CDR1 is SGHAT and CDR2 is FQNNGV. The CDR3 bases are TGTGCCAGCAGTATGAGGGAAAGGAATGAGCAGTTCTTC. Translated: CASSMRERNEQFF.

The chain combines TRBV7-9 with TRBJ2-2; a possible D gene is TRBD2 (5 bases). The V end was cut by 0 bases, the J end by 5 bases, with 10 bases between. This CDR3 has 15 residues. Germline values: CDR1 SEHNR, CDR2 FQNEAQ (reference sequence). The CDR3 coding sequence is TGTGCCAGCAGCTTAGCTCGCGGGTATACCGGGGAGCTGTTTTTT. Residues: CASSLARGYTGELFF.

The chain combines TRBV2 with TRBJ2-5; 9 positions agree with TRBD1. The J segment lost 4 bases and the V segment lost 5 bases, leaving 11 bases of the junction unmatched. Germline-derived CDR1 and CDR2 are SNHLY and FYNNEI. This CDR3 spans 16 amino acids. CDR3 bases: TGTGCCAGCAGTTGGTACGGACAGGGGATAGGAGAGACCCAGTACTTC. Its protein is CASSWYGQGIGETQYF.

This clone was seen only once. The chain employs TRBV3-1 (or the pseudogene TRBV3-2) and TRBJ1-4, with TRBD1 matching over 11 bases. V shed 4 bases, J shed 4 bases, and the junction held 5 bases outside the gene matches. Germline assignment: CDR1 LGHDT and CDR2 YNNKEL (reference sequence). The CDR3 covers 16 residues. This chain's CDR3 is CASSLKGQGDNEKLFF. In DNA form, the CDR3 reads TGTGCCAGCAGCCTAAAGGGACAGGGGGATAATGAAAAACTGTTTTTT.